This TCR beta chain came from a study of graft-versus-host responses after intestinal transplantation. This CDR3 comprises 14 residues. Germline lookup yields CDR1 SGHNT and CDR2 YYREEE (reference sequence). After removal of 3 bases from V and 2 bases from J, the junction contained 2 bases not matched to a gene. As to this clone: The antigen is not known.

Here immunoSEQ multiplex PCR was the method, and the copy in TCRdb shows in-frame clones only, minus some. The table shows tens of thousands of clones, with around 93% occurring only once. Points from the study as a whole: Early post-transplant HvG declines tracked with peak circulating GvH clone levels. Subjects displaying graft-donor T cell macrochimerism possessed elevated graft-versus-host to host-versus-graft clonal ratios inside allografts.

The sample consisted of PBMCs, taken 98 days after intestinal transplantation. This chain connects TRBV5-4 to TRBJ2-3; the match to TRBD2 covers 8 bases. The clonotype comes from a human patient who received an intestinal transplant, so some T cells may come from the graft donor. In nucleotides, the CDR3 is TGTGCCAGCAGCTCGGGACTAGACACAGATACGCAGTATTTT. Amino acid sequence: CASSSGLDTDTQYF.